This TCR beta chain was sequenced in a study of cytomegalovirus exposure and HLA in healthy donors. With respect to this clone: Its antigen is unknown.

The study ran its PCR with 60 Vbeta and 13 Jbeta primers. Authors' data handling: As a later analysis found, there were 82 million or so unique TCR beta chains, of which around 10 million were shared. TCRdb's copy holds only in-frame clones and misses some; the assay was immunoSEQ multiplex PCR. The DNA gave D and trimming, while V, J and clone size come from that table. The sample contains nearly 110,000 clones, more than 60% of which appear only once. Overall study results and limits: Prediction of most subjects' HLA-A and HLA-B alleles by TCR beta sequences was reportedly accurate. For most TCR sequences rarity was the rule, although some public TCRs occurred in many donors.

Sequenced input: PBMCs. The clonotype comes from a man aged 35 to 55 in good health and CMV-seronegative.

The CDR3 is CASSQASGGAIYHGELFF. CDR3 coding DNA: TGCGCCAGCAGCCAAGCTAGCGGGGGGGCGATATACCACGGGGAGCTGTTTTTT. The genes are TRBV4-1 and TRBJ2-2; 12 nucleotides agree with TRBD2. Per germline, CDR1 MGHRA and CDR2 YSYEKL. Unmatched junction bases numbered 10, after V lost 1 base and J lost 7 bases. The CDR3 extends over 18 amino acids.